The clone carrying this T cell receptor beta chain has a count of ten or more. The sample belongs to a study of molecular identifiers for immune sequencing clone quantification. As for the study in general: In replicates, RNA taken from roughly 18,000 or 92,000 naive CD8 cells was divided five ways, and four portions underwent sequencing.

Methods described previously, with TCR primers listed, were used for bulk TCR libraries. From the PCR reads, TCRdb called clonotypes with MiXCR, one entry per CDR3 protein. The repertoire holds approximately 550,000 distinct CDR3 sequences, with about 20% as singletons. The V segment lost 3 bases and the J segment 2 bases; nucleotides outside the gene matches: 18. Germline assignment: CDR1 MGHRA and CDR2 YSYEKL. The CDR3 extends over 20 amino acids. Using 10%, 30% or 50% RNA, naive CD8 libraries were derived from approximately 20,000 to 1,000,000 sorted cells. V and J are TRBV4-1 and TRBJ1-1; 10 bases map to TRBD1. The TCR comes from a human donor in good health. Some libraries in this study had Jurkat cell RNA spiked in. Sequences were obtained from naive CD8+ T cells from blood, with Jurkat cell RNA spiked in. The subset here: FACS-sorted CD8+CD4-CCR7+CD45RA+ naive T cells. CDR3 sequence: CASSHRPGQGEGGRNTEAFF. The CDR3 DNA sequence: TGCGCCAGCAGCCATCGTCCAGGACAGGGGGAGGGCGGCCGAAACACTGAAGCTTTCTTT.